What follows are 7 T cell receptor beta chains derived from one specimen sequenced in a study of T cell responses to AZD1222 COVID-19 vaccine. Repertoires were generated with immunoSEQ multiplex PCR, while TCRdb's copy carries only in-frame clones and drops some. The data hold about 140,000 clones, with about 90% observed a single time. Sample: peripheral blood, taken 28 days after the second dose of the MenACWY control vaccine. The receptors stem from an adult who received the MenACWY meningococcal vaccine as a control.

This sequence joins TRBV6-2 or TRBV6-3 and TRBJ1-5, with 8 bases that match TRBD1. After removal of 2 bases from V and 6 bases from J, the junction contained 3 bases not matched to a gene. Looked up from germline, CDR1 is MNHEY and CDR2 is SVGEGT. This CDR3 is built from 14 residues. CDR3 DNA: TGTGCCAGCAGTTACGCAGGGGGCAGTCAGCCCCAGCATTTT. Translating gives CASSYAGGSQPQHF.

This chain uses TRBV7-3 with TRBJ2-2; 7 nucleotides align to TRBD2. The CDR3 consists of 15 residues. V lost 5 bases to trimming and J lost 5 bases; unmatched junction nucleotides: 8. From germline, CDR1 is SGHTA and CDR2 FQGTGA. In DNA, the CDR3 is TGTGCCAGCAGCCTCGGACTAGGCGGGACCGGGGAGCTGTTTTTT. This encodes CASSLGLGGTGELFF.

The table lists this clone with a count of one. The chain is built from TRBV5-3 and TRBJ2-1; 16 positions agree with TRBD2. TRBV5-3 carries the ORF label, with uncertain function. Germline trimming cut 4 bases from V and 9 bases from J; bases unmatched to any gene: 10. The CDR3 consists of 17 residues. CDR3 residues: CARSEGLAGGPRGEQFF. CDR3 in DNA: TGTGCCAGAAGCGAGGGACTAGCGGGGGGGCCCCGTGGTGAGCAGTTCTTC.

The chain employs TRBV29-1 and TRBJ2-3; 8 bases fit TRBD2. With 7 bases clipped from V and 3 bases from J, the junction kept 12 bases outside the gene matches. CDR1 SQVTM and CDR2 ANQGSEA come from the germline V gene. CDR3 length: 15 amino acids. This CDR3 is CSAHLGSGITDTQYF. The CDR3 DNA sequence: TGCAGCGCCCACCTGGGTAGCGGGATAACAGATACGCAGTATTTT.

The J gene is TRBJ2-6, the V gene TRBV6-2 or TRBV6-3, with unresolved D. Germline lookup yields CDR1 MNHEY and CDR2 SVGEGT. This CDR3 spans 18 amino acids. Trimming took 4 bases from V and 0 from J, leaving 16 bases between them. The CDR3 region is CASSSTLYARSGANVLTF. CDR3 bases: TGTGCCAGCAGTTCCACCCTTTATGCGCGCTCTGGGGCCAACGTCCTGACTTTC.

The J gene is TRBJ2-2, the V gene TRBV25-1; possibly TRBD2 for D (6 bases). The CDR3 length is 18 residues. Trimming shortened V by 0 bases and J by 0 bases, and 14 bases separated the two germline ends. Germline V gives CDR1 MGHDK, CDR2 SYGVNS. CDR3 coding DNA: TGTGCCAGCAGTGAATATTTGGGTAGCGGTTCGAACACCGGGGAGCTGTTTTTT. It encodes CASSEYLGSGSNTGELFF.

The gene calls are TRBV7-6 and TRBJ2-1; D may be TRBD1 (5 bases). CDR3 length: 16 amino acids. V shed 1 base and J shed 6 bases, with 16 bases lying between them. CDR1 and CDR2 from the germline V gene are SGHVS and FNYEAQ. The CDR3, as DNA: TGTGCCAGCAGCTTAGTCCCCCTCGACAGACCCAATGAGCAGTTCTTC. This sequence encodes CASSLVPLDRPNEQFF.